These 25 T cell receptor beta chains originate from one sample sequenced in a study of regulatory T cells in long-lasting Graves disease (dated by TCRdb to about 2021). Taken with the paper, the label for time point translates to: newly diagnosed GD, antithyroid drugs for less than 3 months. RNA was extracted from PBMCs in TRIzol for both TCR sequencing and RNA sequencing. Library method: multiplex PCR. The instrument was an Illumina HiSeq 4000. iRepertoire HTBI primers and Arm-PCR amplification of CDR3 regions were used to construct TCR beta libraries. Through fastp at Q25 and MiXCR, TCRdb rebuilt clones from the public reads, retaining in-frame beta chains. Identical CDR3 proteins give one entry, which carries the most common genes and DNA. This sample has about 360,000 distinct CDR3 sequences in its table, and 15% to 20% of those were observed once. Clones ranked in the top ten supply about 19% of the sample.

These same data were also listed under a study on T cells in Graves' hyperthyroidism and ophthalmopathy.

The material was peripheral blood mononuclear cells (PBMCs), obtained at new diagnosis, from a patient treated with antithyroid drugs. The receptor source for this set is a woman aged 18-29 years with Graves disease. Donor details come from another sample of the same person, matched by shared clones.

The rearrangement uses TRBV11-2 and TRBJ2-7; 9 bases fit TRBD1. CDR1 is SGHAT and CDR2 is FQNNGV in the germline V gene. Trimming removed 0 bases from V and 3 bases from J; junction bases left unmatched: 12. CDR3 length: 18 residues. The CDR3 loop is CASSLESLRGTGNYEQYF. CDR3 nucleotides: TGTGCCAGCAGCTTAGAATCTCTGCGCGGGACAGGGAACTACGAGCAGTACTTC. Using reference TRBV11-2 and TRBJ2-7 for the parts outside the CDR3, the full variable domain is EAGVAQSPRYKIIEKRQSVAFWCNPISGHATLYWYQQILGQGPKLLIQFQNNGVVDDSQLPKDRFSAERLKGVDSTLKIQPAKLEDSAVYLCASSLESLRGTGNYEQYFGPGTRLTVT.

The chain couples TRBV7-9 to TRBJ2-3, with 7 bases matching TRBD2. The J call is in doubt because the DNA end fits TRBJ2-7 better. This CDR3 region has 15 residues. The germline V gene encodes CDR1 SEHNR and CDR2 FQNEAQ (reference sequence). The CDR3 DNA reads as TGTGCCAGCAGCCCCTTTGGGGGGGTTTGGTACGAGCAGTACTTC. Translated: CASSPFGGVWYEQYF.

This clonotype was counted many times. V gene TRBV5-1 combines with J gene TRBJ2-3; D is unclear. The V end was cut by 5 bases, the J end by 8 bases, with 18 bases between. This CDR3 has 14 amino acids. The germline V gene has CDR1 SGHRS and CDR2 YFSETQ. CDR3 in amino acids: CASRPLGSRVTQYF. In DNA, the CDR3 is TGCGCCAGCAGACCCCTAGGAAGTCGGGTTACGCAGTATTTT.

This clonotype was seen at least ten times. V usage is TRBV5-1 and J usage is TRBJ1-1, with D perhaps TRBD1 (5 bases). The CDR3 spans 13 residues. Germline CDR1 reads SGHRS; CDR2 reads YFSETQ. V was shortened by 5 bases and J by 3 bases, with 11 bases between the two germline ends. CDR3 protein: CASRGDSHTEAFF. In nucleotides, the CDR3 is TGCGCCAGCAGGGGTGACAGTCACACTGAAGCTTTCTTT.

This clonotype was counted between two and nine times. The rearrangement joins TRBV29-1 to TRBJ2-1; tentative D call: TRBD2 (5 bases). Trimming cost V 6 bases and J 7 bases, with 16 bases left between them. Germline V gene data show CDR1 as SQVTM and CDR2 as ANQGSEA. The CDR3 sequence is 13 residues long. CDR3 bases: TGCAGCGTGGGAGTTTCGGAGATAAATGAGCAGTTCTTC. Its translation: CSVGVSEINEQFF.

This clonotype has a handful of counts. V gene TRBV2 combines with J gene TRBJ2-6, with a tentative D call TRBD1 (5 bases). The CDR3 totals 16 residues. The germline gives CDR1 SNHLY, CDR2 FYNNEI. Trimming shortened V by 9 bases and J by 2 bases, and 17 bases separated the two germline ends. The CDR3 DNA sequence: TGTGCCAGAAGGGGAACAAGGGGCGCTGGGGCCAACGTCCTGACTTTC. It translates to CARRGTRGAGANVLTF.

This chain links TRBV5-1 with TRBJ2-1, with 7 bases that match TRBD2. J gave up 6 bases and V 4 bases, and 7 bases lay outside the gene matches. CDR3 length: 14 residues. Looked up from germline, CDR1 is SGHRS and CDR2 is YFSETQ. The CDR3 DNA is TGCGCCAGCAGCATCGGACTAGTCTCCAATGAGCAGTTCTTC. Its translation: CASSIGLVSNEQFF.

This clonotype has a count of ten or more. CDR3 nucleotide sequence: TGTGCCAGCAGTTATGTTGGGGGTGGCAATCAGCCCCAGCATTTT. This gives the protein CASSYVGGGNQPQHF. V gene TRBV2 combines with J gene TRBJ1-5; D possibly corresponds to TRBD1 (5 bases). The V and J ends lost 5 bases and 2 bases respectively, with 13 bases between them. The length of the CDR3 is 15 residues. Germline CDR1 reads SNHLY; CDR2 reads FYNNEI.

The chain couples TRBV18 to TRBJ1-3; tentatively, D is TRBD1 (5 bases). CDR3 length: 14 residues. The V gene lost 2 bases and the J gene lost 4 bases, with 9 bases spanning the gap. Germline assignment: CDR1 KGHSH and CDR2 LQKENI. CDR3 in DNA: TGTGCCAGCTCACCATCCAGGGACGGAAACACCATATATTTT. Protein product: CASSPSRDGNTIYF.

About this clonotype itself: Possible read error: a much larger clone is one base away. CDR3 in amino acids: CASGRGWGGTQYF. The CDR3 nucleotides are TGTGCCAGCGGCCGGGGTTGGGGAGGGACCCAGTACTTC. V gene TRBV7-9 combines with J gene TRBJ2-5, with TRBD2 as a possible D gene (6 bases). The CDR3 totals 13 residues. The germline V gene encodes CDR1 SEHNR and CDR2 FQNEAQ (reference sequence). Deletions cut 8 bases from V and 7 bases from J, with 17 bases between.

Concerning this clonotype: The missing conserved phenylalanine or tryptophan at the end of this CDR3 makes a read error likely. The rearrangement joins TRBV5-6 to TRBJ1-1; D is uncertain. Germline V gene data show CDR1 as SGHDT and CDR2 as YYEEEE. The V end lost 4 bases, the J end lost 2 bases, and 15 bases lay between the germline ends. The CDR3 has 15 amino acids. The CDR3 protein is CASSHDWGGNTEAFL. In nucleotides, the CDR3 is TGTGCCAGCAGCCACGATTGGGGAGGTAACACTGAAGCTTTCCTT.

This clonotype was seen many times. This chain uses TRBV6-1 with TRBJ2-6; D is possibly TRBD2 (6 bases). V dropped 6 bases and J dropped 0 bases, with 15 bases sitting between them. Per the germline V gene, CDR1 is MNHNS and CDR2 is SASEGT. CDR3 length equals 17 residues. This CDR3 reads CASRLTPGGSGANVLTF. As DNA, the CDR3 is TGTGCCAGCAGACTAACCCCCGGGGGCTCTGGGGCCAACGTCCTGACTTTC.

This clonotype has ten or more counts. DNA of the CDR3: TGTGCCATCAGTGCCGATCACGAGCAGTACTTC. Its protein is CAISADHEQYF. This chain links TRBV10-3 with TRBJ2-7, with unresolved D. Trimming removed 4 bases from V and 5 bases from J, with 6 bases in between. CDR3 length: 11 amino acids. Germline loops: CDR1 ENHRY, CDR2 SYGVKD.

This clonotype was seen ten or more times. The chain is built from TRBV11-2 and TRBJ1-2; possible D gene TRBD1, 5 bases. V lost 0 bases and J 3 bases, leaving 11 bases between the germline ends. The germline CDR1 and CDR2 sequences are SGHAT and FQNNGV. There are 15 residues in the CDR3. The CDR3 loop reads CASSLEGRPDYGYTF. DNA for the CDR3: TGTGCCAGCAGCTTAGAGGGACGCCCTGACTATGGCTACACCTTC. Based on the CDR3 plus reference TRBV11-2 and TRBJ1-2, the full variable domain is EAGVAQSPRYKIIEKRQSVAFWCNPISGHATLYWYQQILGQGPKLLIQFQNNGVVDDSQLPKDRFSAERLKGVDSTLKIQPAKLEDSAVYLCASSLEGRPDYGYTFGSGTRLTVV.

This clonotype was counted many times. The chain links TRBV18 to TRBJ2-1; D might be TRBD2 (6 bases). Looked up from germline, CDR1 is KGHSH and CDR2 is LQKENI. V lost 1 base and J 0 bases, leaving 7 bases between the germline ends. The CDR3 runs to 15 residues. CDR3 protein: CASSPREDSYNEQFF. Written as DNA, the CDR3 is TGTGCCAGCTCACCACGGGAGGACTCCTACAATGAGCAGTTCTTC.

The V call is TRBV5-6, the J call TRBJ1-2, with 8 positions matching TRBD1. V was pared by 4 bases and J by 2 bases, with 10 bases of the junction left unmatched. This CDR3 spans 16 amino acids. Germline assignment: CDR1 SGHDT and CDR2 YYEEEE. The CDR3 sequence: CASSPPRTGRNYGYTF. CDR3 DNA sequence: TGTGCCAGCAGCCCCCCCCGGACAGGGAGAAACTATGGCTACACCTTC.

This clonotype was seen repeatedly, ten times or more. The gene calls are TRBV20-1 and TRBJ2-7; maybe TRBD2 (6 bases). CDR3 size: 15 residues. The V and J ends lost 6 bases and 5 bases respectively, with 23 bases between them. Per germline, CDR1 DFQATT and CDR2 SNEGSKA (reference sequence). The CDR3 bases are TGCAGTGCCCAACTTCGGGGGACGCCCACTGACGAGCAGTACTTC. Protein product: CSAQLRGTPTDEQYF.

Many counts were recorded for this clonotype. V and J are TRBV3-1 and TRBJ2-5; tentative D call: TRBD1 (5 bases). The CDR3 length is 13 residues. Trimming took off 1 base at V and 7 bases at J, with 10 bases between the two ends. The V gene's germline CDR1 is LGHDT and CDR2 YNNKEL (reference sequence). CDR3 in DNA: TGTGCCAGCAGCCAAGGGACACCCGGGACCCAGTACTTC. It codes for CASSQGTPGTQYF.

This clonotype was seen a few times. The chain joins TRBV27 to TRBJ1-4, with 10 bases aligning to TRBD1. Germline assignment: CDR1 MNHEY and CDR2 SMNVEV (reference sequence). J was trimmed by 4 bases and V by 2 bases; bases with no gene match: 7. This CDR3 is built from 17 residues. CDR3 protein: CASSLDRTGGDNEKLFF. In nucleotides, the CDR3 is TGTGCCAGCAGTTTAGATCGGACAGGGGGAGATAATGAAAAACTGTTTTTT.

The rearrangement joins TRBV10-3 to TRBJ1-1, with 9 bases aligning to TRBD1. The CDR3 runs to 14 residues. Looked up from germline, CDR1 is ENHRY and CDR2 is SYGVKD. Germline trimming cut 10 bases from V and 5 bases from J; bases unmatched to any gene: 11. CDR3: CASEPGQGATEAFF. CDR3 sequence (DNA): TGTGCCAGCGAACCGGGACAGGGCGCGACTGAAGCTTTCTTT.

This chain connects TRBV6-1 to TRBJ2-2; 7 bases map to TRBD1. The CDR3 covers 14 residues. The V gene's germline CDR1 is MNHNS and CDR2 SASEGT. With V trimmed by 7 bases and J by 5 bases, 7 bases remained unmatched. CDR3: CASTYRGGTGELFF. CDR3 in DNA: TGTGCCAGCACCTACAGGGGCGGAACCGGGGAGCTGTTTTTT.

The chain joins TRBV20-1 to TRBJ1-5, with 7 nucleotides matching TRBD1. Looked up from germline, CDR1 is DFQATT and CDR2 is SNEGSKA (reference sequence). This CDR3 is 16 amino acids long. The V and J ends lost 0 bases and 0 bases, in that order; junction bases with no gene match: 5. The CDR3 DNA follows: TGCAGTGCTAGAGATCCCCAGGGGGGTAGCAATCAGCCCCAGCATTTT. Residues: CSARDPQGGSNQPQHF.

Many counts were recorded for this clonotype. The chain links TRBV12-3 or TRBV12-4 to TRBJ2-1; 7 bases agree with TRBD2. The CDR3 is 16 amino acids. The V segment lost 5 bases and the J segment 6 bases; nucleotides outside the gene matches: 13. The CDR3 DNA follows: TGTGCCAGCAGTCCCCGTCTCGGGAGGCCGGGCAATGAGCAGTTCTTC. Its protein is CASSPRLGRPGNEQFF.

This clonotype has a count of ten or more. This chain joins TRBV27 and TRBJ2-7; weak D call: TRBD2 (5 bases). The ends were cut back, 4 bases at V and 6 bases at J, with 19 bases in the middle. The CDR3 contains 15 residues. Germline V lookup: CDR1 MNHEY, CDR2 SMNVEV (reference sequence). CDR3 residues: CASSSSWTQITEQYF. The CDR3, as DNA: TGTGCCAGCAGTTCGTCGTGGACTCAAATAACCGAGCAGTACTTC.

This clonotype was recorded a few times. The rearrangement links TRBV2 to TRBJ1-3; no firm D call. In germline, CDR1 is SNHLY, CDR2 FYNNEI. V lost 2 bases to trimming and J lost 3 bases, with 11 bases between them. The CDR3 spans 15 residues. The CDR3 nucleotides read TGTGCCAGCAGTGAATTAAAGGGTATTGGAAACACCATATATTTT. Amino acid sequence: CASSELKGIGNTIYF.